Shown below are 25 T cell receptor beta chains from a single sample sequenced in a study of T cells in localized non-small cell lung cancer. Some clones are missing from TCRdb's copy, which holds only in-frame ones; the method was immunoSEQ multiplex PCR. Among around 130,000 clones listed, around 92% were seen once. This sample comprised peripheral blood, obtained before any cancer treatment. The receptors were gathered from an older female donor with stage I lung adenocarcinoma.

The chain is built from TRBV5-1 and TRBJ2-7; D may correspond to TRBD1 or TRBD2 (6 bases each). Germline lookup yields CDR1 SGHRS and CDR2 YFSETQ. V lost 7 bases and J 3 bases, leaving 17 bases between the germline ends. The CDR3 totals 14 residues. In DNA form, the CDR3 reads TGCGCCAGCTCTCCCGGGGGCTCGGACTACGAGCAGTACTTC. It encodes CASSPGGSDYEQYF.

Comments on this clone: Other DNA sequences within the sample encode an identical CDR3. This chain connects TRBV11-2 to TRBJ2-5; D is unresolved. Trimming pared 2 bases from V and 5 bases from J, leaving 3 bases between. Per germline, CDR1 SGHAT and CDR2 FQNNGV. The CDR3 length is 11 residues. In DNA, the CDR3 is TGTGCCAGCAGCTTAAAGGAGACCCAGTACTTC. Its translation is CASSLKETQYF. The full variable domain, its missing parts supplied by reference TRBV11-2 and TRBJ2-5, is EAGVAQSPRYKIIEKRQSVAFWCNPISGHATLYWYQQILGQGPKLLIQFQNNGVVDDSQLPKDRFSAERLKGVDSTLKIQPAKLEDSAVYLCASSLKETQYFGPGTRLLVL.

The chain employs TRBV2 and TRBJ1-1; D gene ambiguous. Trimming took off 7 bases at V and 6 bases at J, with 15 bases between the two ends. Germline V gene data show CDR1 as SNHLY and CDR2 as FYNNEI. This CDR3 contains 13 residues. DNA for the CDR3: TGTGCCAGCACCGTCGACATGGACGCTGAAGCTTTCTTT. Protein sequence: CASTVDMDAEAFF.

The genes are TRBV6-1 and TRBJ1-1, with D maybe TRBD1 (5 bases). The CDR3 runs to 11 residues. The V gene's germline CDR1 is MNHNS and CDR2 SASEGT. V lost 8 bases to trimming and J lost 6 bases, with 10 bases between them. The CDR3 protein is CASGAKAEAFF. In DNA form, the CDR3 reads TGTGCCAGCGGGGCAAAGGCTGAAGCTTTCTTT.

V gene TRBV27 combines with J gene TRBJ2-7; the D gene is possibly TRBD1 (6 bases). From germline, CDR1 is MNHEY and CDR2 SMNVEV (reference sequence). V was trimmed by 6 bases and J by 3 bases, leaving 18 bases between them. CDR3 length equals 15 residues. CDR3 sequence reads: CASSSKGGSVYEQYF. CDR3 DNA: TGTGCCAGCAGCTCAAAAGGGGGTTCCGTCTACGAGCAGTACTTC.

This chain joins TRBV7-8 and TRBJ1-2; D ambiguous. The CDR3 length is 17 residues. Trimming removed 5 bases at V and 3 bases at J, with 22 bases between. Per the germline V gene, CDR1 is SGHVS and CDR2 is FQNEAQ. CDR3 sequence: CASSPDKGRGVHYGYTF. The CDR3 DNA is TGTGCCAGCAGCCCCGACAAGGGTCGCGGGGTTCACTATGGCTACACCTTC.

The chain joins TRBV19 to TRBJ2-1; TRBD1 agrees at 11 bases. The CDR3 has 14 residues. With V trimmed by 6 bases and J by 7 bases, 5 bases remained unmatched. CDR1 is LNHDA, CDR2 SQIVND, per germline (reference sequence). The DNA for the CDR3 is TGTGCCAGTAGCCGCCGGGACAGGGGGAATGAGCAGTTCTTC. This encodes CASSRRDRGNEQFF.

The chain links TRBV6-1 to TRBJ2-7; 13 nucleotides match TRBD2. The CDR3 length is 15 residues. Germline V gives CDR1 MNHNS, CDR2 SASEGT. Trimming removed 7 bases from V and 6 bases from J; junction bases left unmatched: 9. CDR3 amino acids: CASIELAGGPFEQYF. CDR3 bases: TGTGCCAGCATCGAACTAGCGGGAGGGCCTTTCGAGCAGTACTTC.

The CDR3 loop reads CASSWITSGSGGGELFF. The CDR3 DNA reads TGTGCCAGCAGCTGGATTACTAGCGGGAGTGGTGGCGGGGAGCTGTTTTTT. The genes are TRBV5-6 and TRBJ2-2; the match to TRBD2 covers 11 bases. The CDR3 runs 17 residues. Germline CDR1 and CDR2: SGHDT and YYEEEE. The ends lost 3 bases at V and 7 bases at J; junction bases unmatched: 11.

V and J are TRBV28 and TRBJ1-1; no clear D. Germline CDR1 reads MDHEN; CDR2 reads SYDVKM. The CDR3 consists of 13 residues. V was clipped by 5 bases and J by 6 bases, with 13 bases between them. This CDR3 is CASSLAFSAEAFF. DNA for the CDR3: TGTGCCAGCAGTCTCGCCTTTAGCGCTGAAGCTTTCTTT.

This sequence joins TRBV2 and TRBJ1-1, with a tentative D call TRBD1 (5 bases). The CDR3 extends over 13 amino acids. Trimming stripped 1 base from V and 3 bases from J, with 6 bases between. Germline assignment: CDR1 SNHLY and CDR2 FYNNEI. The CDR3 sequence is CASSEGGDTEAFF. The CDR3 DNA reads TGTGCCAGCAGTGAAGGAGGGGACACTGAAGCTTTCTTT.

The CDR3 loop reads CASSLAQLAGGRGNEQFF. CDR3 nucleotide sequence: TGTGCCAGCAGCTTGGCCCAACTAGCGGGAGGGCGGGGCAATGAGCAGTTCTTC. The chain carries TRBV5-5 and TRBJ2-1, with 13 bases matching TRBD2. Germline trimming cut 0 bases from V and 6 bases from J; bases unmatched to any gene: 9. The CDR3 is made up of 18 amino acids. Germline V gene lookup returns CDR1 SGHKS and CDR2 YYEKEE (reference sequence).

The rearrangement links TRBV11-2 to TRBJ2-5; D is unresolved. Looked up from germline, CDR1 is SGHAT and CDR2 is FQNNGV. There are 14 residues in the CDR3. Between the trimmed V and J ends, which lost 5 bases and 5 bases, there was a span of 15 bases. CDR3 coding DNA: TGTGCCAGCAGCCTAGTAGTGGGAAGGGAGACCCAGTACTTC. It specifies CASSLVVGRETQYF.

The genes are TRBV7-2 and TRBJ2-3, with D perhaps TRBD2 (5 bases). Germline V lookup: CDR1 SGHTA, CDR2 FQGNSA. Trimming removed 8 bases at V and 1 base at J, with 7 bases between. The CDR3 totals 12 residues. CDR3 in amino acids: CASGLGTDTQYF. DNA of the CDR3: TGTGCCAGCGGACTGGGCACAGATACGCAGTATTTT.

The gene calls are TRBV7-2 and TRBJ2-7; D is perhaps TRBD1 (5 bases). The CDR3 runs 14 residues. The V and J ends lost 2 bases and 2 bases respectively, with 10 bases between them. In germline, CDR1 is SGHTA, CDR2 FQGNSA. The CDR3 sequence is CASSLTPGPYEQYF. In DNA form, the CDR3 reads TGTGCCAGCAGCTTAACCCCAGGGCCCTACGAGCAGTACTTC.

This rearrangement joins TRBV5-1 to TRBJ2-7, with 7 positions matching TRBD2. Germline CDR1 and CDR2: SGHRS and YFSETQ. V lost 4 bases to trimming and J lost 2 bases; unmatched junction nucleotides: 6. The length of the CDR3 is 14 residues. CDR3 DNA sequence: TGCGCCAGCAGCCTCAGCGGGACGGCCTACGAGCAGTACTTC. It codes for CASSLSGTAYEQYF.

The chain employs TRBV7-3 and TRBJ1-1; no clear D. This CDR3 is 14 amino acids long. CDR1 SGHTA and CDR2 FQGTGA come from the germline V gene. V dropped 0 bases and J dropped 3 bases, with 8 bases sitting between them. CDR3 amino acids: CASSLTGPDTEAFF. DNA of the CDR3: TGTGCCAGCAGCTTAACGGGTCCGGACACTGAAGCTTTCTTT.

The J gene is TRBJ2-1, the V gene TRBV11-3; tentatively, D is TRBD2 (6 bases). Trimming shortened V by 5 bases and J by 1 base, and 27 bases separated the two germline ends. Germline CDR1 is SGHNT and CDR2 is YENEEA. The CDR3 runs to 20 residues. The CDR3 protein is CASSRQSGMASAGSYNEQFF. In DNA, the CDR3 is TGTGCCAGCAGCCGACAATCGGGCATGGCTAGCGCGGGGTCCTACAATGAGCAGTTCTTC.

The chain joins TRBV2 to TRBJ1-1; D ambiguous. CDR3 length equals 14 residues. Trimming took 3 bases from V and 1 from J, leaving 9 bases between them. Looked up from germline, CDR1 is SNHLY and CDR2 is FYNNEI. The CDR3 nucleotides read TGTGCCAGCAGTGATCCCGGCGAGAACACTGAAGCTTTCTTT. Residues: CASSDPGENTEAFF.

This chain joins TRBV6-4 and TRBJ2-1; TRBD2 might be the D (5 bases). This CDR3 is built from 13 residues. Germline assignment: CDR1 MRHNA and CDR2 SNTAGT. The ends were cut back, 0 bases at V and 10 bases at J, with 10 bases in the middle. CDR3 amino acids: CASSDSGVGEQFF. DNA for the CDR3: TGTGCCAGCAGTGACTCCGGGGTGGGGGAGCAGTTCTTC.

The genes are TRBV27 and TRBJ2-7; D possibly corresponds to TRBD1 (6 bases). V shed 3 bases and J shed 7 bases, with 13 bases lying between them. This CDR3 contains 13 residues. The germline V gene has CDR1 MNHEY and CDR2 SMNVEV (reference sequence). The CDR3 sequence is CASSLSRGDEQYF. The CDR3 nucleotides are TGTGCCAGCAGTTTGTCCAGGGGTGATGAGCAGTACTTC.

This clone was seen only once. J is TRBJ2-5 and V is TRBV7-9, with D possibly matching TRBD2 (7 bases). Germline assignment: CDR1 SEHNR and CDR2 FQNEAQ (reference sequence). This CDR3 contains 14 residues. The ends were cut back, 5 bases at V and 4 bases at J, with 14 bases in the middle. CDR3 sequence (DNA): TGTGCCAGCAGCCTACAGGGAGGGCGAGAGACCCAGTACTTC. Encoded protein: CASSLQGGRETQYF.

The chain links TRBV5-5 to TRBJ2-1; D remains unclear. CDR1 SGHKS and CDR2 YYEKEE come from the germline V gene (reference sequence). The CDR3 consists of 12 residues. Trimming took off 4 bases at V and 14 bases at J, with 16 bases between the two ends. The CDR3 sequence is CASSLLGPWEFF. The CDR3 nucleotides are TGTGCCAGCAGCCTGCTGGGTCCCTGGGAGTTCTTC.

This rearrangement joins TRBV6-5 to TRBJ1-5; D uncertain. This CDR3 has 12 amino acids. V was shortened by 8 bases and J by 2 bases, with 7 bases between the two germline ends. Germline CDR1 is MNHEY and CDR2 is SVGAGI. CDR3 amino acids: CASQTGNQPQHF. CDR3 DNA sequence: TGTGCCAGCCAAACAGGCAATCAGCCCCAGCATTTT.

The chain recombines TRBV6-6 with TRBJ2-2, with D perhaps matching TRBD1 (6 bases). The CDR3 contains 15 residues. Trimming stripped 3 bases from V and 2 bases from J, with 10 bases between. Germline loops: CDR1 MNHNY, CDR2 SVGAGI (reference sequence). CDR3 nucleotides: TGTGCCAGCAGTTATGTACAGGGAAACACCGGGGAGCTGTTTTTT. This translates into CASSYVQGNTGELFF.